This TCR beta chain derives from a study of blood T cell repertoires in COVID-19. In the study overall: There were acute and convalescent COVID-19 samples, and they came from the United States, Italy and Spain.

As regards this clone: Other DNA sequences in this specimen translate into the identical CDR3.

The V end lost 1 base, the J end lost 1 base, and 8 bases lay between the germline ends. The CDR3 contains 14 residues. CDR1 and CDR2 from the germline V gene are SGHTA and FQGNSA. Original data processing: Reference gene primers were amplified, and this amplification served to estimate nucleated cell counts. Profiling relied on immunoSEQ multiplex PCR, and the TCRdb table lists in-frame clones only, not all of them. Clone size and the V and J calls come from that table; the DNA yielded D and trimming. In the table there are hundreds of thousands of clones, 87% of which are singletons. This sequence was found in a woman aged 45 to 65 who had recovered from COVID-19. The chain links TRBV7-2 to TRBJ2-7, with a possible D match to TRBD2 (5 bases). The sample was PBMCs or T cells enriched from blood (not recorded which). CDR3 in amino acids: CASSLDRGSYEQYF. CDR3 coding DNA: TGTGCCAGCAGCTTAGACCGGGGTTCCTACGAGCAGTACTTC.